The sequence of this TCR beta chain was determined in a study of CD4 T cell repertoires in COVID-19. In the study overall: After 10 days of IL-2 expansion, CFSE-low cells were relabeled and restimulated with other coronavirus spikes.

The germline V gene has CDR1 SGHAT and CDR2 FQNNGV. V was shortened by 5 bases and J by 0 bases, with 14 bases between the two germline ends. The CDR3 extends over 16 amino acids. Study-wide results and caveats: Some SARS-CoV-2 clonotypes, between 7 and 25%, recurred in SARS-CoV and/or HKU1 cultures. Two or all three memory subsets shared several highly expanded SARS-CoV-2-reactive clonotypes.

A note on this clone: Its matching antigen is unknown.

Assay used: immunoSEQ multiplex PCR; TCRdb lists only in-frame clones, some missing. This table has tens of thousands of clones, around 87% appearing once. Sequencing was done directly on freshly isolated, uncultured memory T cells. This TCR was recovered from a human donor who had COVID-19. The input for sequencing was central memory CD4+ T cells from blood, taken before the COVID-19 pandemic. This sequence joins TRBV11-2 and TRBJ1-3; no clear D gene. DNA for the CDR3: TGTGCCAGCAGCCCCAGACGACCTAGCTCTGGAAACACCATATATTTT. Translation: CASSPRRPSSGNTIYF.